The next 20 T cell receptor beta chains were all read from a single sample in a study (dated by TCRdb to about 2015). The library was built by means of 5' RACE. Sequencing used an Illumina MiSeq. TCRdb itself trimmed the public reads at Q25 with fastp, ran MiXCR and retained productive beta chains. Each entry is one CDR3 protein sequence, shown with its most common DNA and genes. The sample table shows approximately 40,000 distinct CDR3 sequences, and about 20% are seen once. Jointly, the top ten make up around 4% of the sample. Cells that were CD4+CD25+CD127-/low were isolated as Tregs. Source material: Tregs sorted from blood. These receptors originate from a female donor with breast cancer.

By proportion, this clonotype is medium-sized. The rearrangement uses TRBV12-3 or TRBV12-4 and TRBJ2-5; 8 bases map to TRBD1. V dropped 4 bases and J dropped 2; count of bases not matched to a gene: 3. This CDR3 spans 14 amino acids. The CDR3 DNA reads TGTGCCAGCAGTTACAGGGGGACGCAAGAGACCCAGTACTTC. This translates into CASSYRGTQETQYF.

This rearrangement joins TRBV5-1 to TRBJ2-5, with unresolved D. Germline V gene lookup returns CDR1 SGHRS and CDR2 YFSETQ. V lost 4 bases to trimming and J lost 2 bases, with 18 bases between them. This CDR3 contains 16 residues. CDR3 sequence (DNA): TGCGCCAGCAGCCCCTGGGTTCTCGCGGCGCAAGAGACCCAGTACTTC. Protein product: CASSPWVLAAQETQYF. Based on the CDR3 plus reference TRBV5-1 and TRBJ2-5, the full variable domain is KAGVTQTPRYLIKTRGQQVTLSCSPISGHRSVSWYQQTPGQGLQFLFEYFSETQRNKGNFPGRFSGRQFSNSRSEMNVSTLELGDSALYLCASSPWVLAAQETQYFGPGTRLLVL.

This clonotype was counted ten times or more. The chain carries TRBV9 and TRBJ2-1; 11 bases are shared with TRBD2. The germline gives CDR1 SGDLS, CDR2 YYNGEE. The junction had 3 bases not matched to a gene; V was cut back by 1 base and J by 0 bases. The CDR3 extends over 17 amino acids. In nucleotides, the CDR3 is TGTGCCAGCAGCGTACGACTAGCGGGGAACTCCTACAATGAGCAGTTCTTC. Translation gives CASSVRLAGNSYNEQFF.

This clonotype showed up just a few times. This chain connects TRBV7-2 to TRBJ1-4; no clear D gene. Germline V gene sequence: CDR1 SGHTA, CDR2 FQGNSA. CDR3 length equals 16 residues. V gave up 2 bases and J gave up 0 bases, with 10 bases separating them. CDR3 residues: CASSLPLTATNEKLFF. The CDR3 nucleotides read TGTGCCAGCAGCTTACCTTTGACGGCAACTAATGAAAAACTGTTTTTT.

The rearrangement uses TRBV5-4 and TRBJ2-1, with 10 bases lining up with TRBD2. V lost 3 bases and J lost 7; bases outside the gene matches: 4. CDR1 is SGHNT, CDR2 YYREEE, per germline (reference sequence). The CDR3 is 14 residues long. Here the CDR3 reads CASSSGLALNEQFF. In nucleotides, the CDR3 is TGTGCCAGCAGCTCGGGACTAGCGTTGAATGAGCAGTTCTTC.

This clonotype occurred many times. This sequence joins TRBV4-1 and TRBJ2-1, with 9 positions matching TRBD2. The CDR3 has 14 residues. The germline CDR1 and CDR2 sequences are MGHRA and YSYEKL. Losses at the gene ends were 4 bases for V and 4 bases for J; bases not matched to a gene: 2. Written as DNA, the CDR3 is TGCGCCAGCAGCCTGGGACTAGCTTACAATGAGCAGTTCTTC. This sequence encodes CASSLGLAYNEQFF.

CDR3 amino acids: CSALGGTSSHEQYF. In DNA, the CDR3 is TGCAGTGCCCTGGGCGGGACTAGCAGCCACGAGCAGTACTTC. The rearrangement uses TRBV20-1 and TRBJ2-7, with 9 nucleotides matching TRBD2. V lost 6 bases, J lost 5 bases, and 11 bases stayed unmatched. The CDR3 totals 14 residues. In germline, CDR1 is DFQATT, CDR2 SNEGSKA (reference sequence).

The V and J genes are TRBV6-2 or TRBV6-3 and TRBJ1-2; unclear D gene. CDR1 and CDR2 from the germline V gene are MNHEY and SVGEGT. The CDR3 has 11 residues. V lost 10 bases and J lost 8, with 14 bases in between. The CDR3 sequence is CATLGRWGYTF. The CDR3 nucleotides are TGTGCCACCCTAGGGCGCTGGGGCTACACCTTC.

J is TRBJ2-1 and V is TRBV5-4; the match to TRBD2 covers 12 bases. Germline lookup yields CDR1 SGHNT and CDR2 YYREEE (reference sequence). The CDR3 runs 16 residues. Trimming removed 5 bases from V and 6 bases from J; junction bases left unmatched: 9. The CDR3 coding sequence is TGTGCCAGCAGTCTGACTAGCGGGAGTCTAACCAATGAGCAGTTCTTC. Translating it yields CASSLTSGSLTNEQFF.

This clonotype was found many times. The CDR3 sequence is CASSHPTGVNIQYF. CDR3 coding DNA: TGTGCCAGCAGCCATCCGACAGGGGTAAACATTCAGTACTTC. The rearrangement joins TRBV12-3 or TRBV12-4 to TRBJ2-4; 8 nucleotides match TRBD1. The ends lost 6 bases at V and 6 bases at J; junction bases unmatched: 7. The CDR3 contains 14 residues.

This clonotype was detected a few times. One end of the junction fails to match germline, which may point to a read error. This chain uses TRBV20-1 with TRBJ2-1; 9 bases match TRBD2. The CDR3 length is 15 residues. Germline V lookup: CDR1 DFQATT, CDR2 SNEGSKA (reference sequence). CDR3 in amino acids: CSARPLAGYGDERFF. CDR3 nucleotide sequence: TGCAGTGCTCGCCCCCTAGCGGGATATGGCGATGAGCGGTTCTTC.

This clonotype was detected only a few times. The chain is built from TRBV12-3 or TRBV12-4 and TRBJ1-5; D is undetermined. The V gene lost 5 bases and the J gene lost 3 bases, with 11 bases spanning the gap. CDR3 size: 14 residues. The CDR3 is CASSAHLYNQPQHF. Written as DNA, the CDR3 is TGTGCCAGCAGTGCGCACCTATACAATCAGCCCCAGCATTTT.

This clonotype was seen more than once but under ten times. The CDR3 nucleotides read TGTGCCAGCAGCTTCCAAGGTAGCGGGAGTGGTGAGCAGTTCTTC. Translation gives CASSFQGSGSGEQFF. The chain uses TRBV7-9 and TRBJ2-1, with TRBD2 identical over 9 bases. V shed 3 bases and J 9 bases; nucleotides not matched to a gene: 9. The germline V gene has CDR1 SEHNR and CDR2 FQNEAQ (reference sequence). CDR3 length: 15 residues. The full variable domain, completed using reference TRBV7-9 and TRBJ2-1, is DTGVSQNPRHKITKRGQNVTFRCDPISEHNRLYWYRQTLGQGPEFLTYFQNEAQLEKSRLLSDRFSAERPKGSFSTLEIQRTEQGDSAMYLCASSFQGSGSGEQFFGPGTRLTVL.

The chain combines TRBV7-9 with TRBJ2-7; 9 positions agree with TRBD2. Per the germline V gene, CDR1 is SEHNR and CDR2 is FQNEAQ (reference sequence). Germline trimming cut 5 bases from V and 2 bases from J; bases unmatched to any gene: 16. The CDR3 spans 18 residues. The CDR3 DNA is TGTGCCAGCAGCCGAGAGATTCCCCTTATAGCGGGAGCCTACGAGCAGTACTTC. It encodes CASSREIPLIAGAYEQYF.

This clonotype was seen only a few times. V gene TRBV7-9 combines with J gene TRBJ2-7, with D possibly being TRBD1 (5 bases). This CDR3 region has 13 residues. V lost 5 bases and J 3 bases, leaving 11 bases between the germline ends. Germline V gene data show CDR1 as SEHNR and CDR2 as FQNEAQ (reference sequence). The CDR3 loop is CASSIGEGYEQYF. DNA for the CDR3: TGTGCCAGCAGCATAGGGGAAGGCTACGAGCAGTACTTC.

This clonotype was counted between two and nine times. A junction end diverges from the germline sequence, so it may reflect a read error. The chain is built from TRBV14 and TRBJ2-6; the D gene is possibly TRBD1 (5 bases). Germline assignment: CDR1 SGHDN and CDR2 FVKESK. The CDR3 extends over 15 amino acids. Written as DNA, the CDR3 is TGTGTCAGCAGCCAAGTCAGGGCTGGGGCCAACGTCCTGACTTTC. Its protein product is CVSSQVRAGANVLTF.

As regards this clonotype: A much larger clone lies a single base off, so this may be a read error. The CDR3 DNA sequence: TGCGGTGCCACGGGACTAGCAGACTACAATGAGCAGTTCTTC. Its translation: CGATGLADYNEQFF. This chain links TRBV20-1 with TRBJ2-1, with 9 bases fitting TRBD2. Germline-derived CDR1 and CDR2 are DFQATT and SNEGSKA (reference sequence). CDR3 length: 14 amino acids.

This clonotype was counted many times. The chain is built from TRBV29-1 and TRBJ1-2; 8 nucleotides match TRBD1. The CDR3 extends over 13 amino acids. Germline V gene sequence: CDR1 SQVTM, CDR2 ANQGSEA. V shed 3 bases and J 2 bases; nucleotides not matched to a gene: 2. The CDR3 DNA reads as TGCAGCGTTGATCGGACAGGGAACTATGGCTACACCTTC. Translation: CSVDRTGNYGYTF.

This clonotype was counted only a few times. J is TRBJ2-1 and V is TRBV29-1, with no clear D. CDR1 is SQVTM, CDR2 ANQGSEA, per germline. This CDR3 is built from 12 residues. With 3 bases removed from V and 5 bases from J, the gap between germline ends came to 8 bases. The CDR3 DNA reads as TGCAGCGTTGACAGGCAAAACAATGAGCAGTTCTTC. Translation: CSVDRQNNEQFF.

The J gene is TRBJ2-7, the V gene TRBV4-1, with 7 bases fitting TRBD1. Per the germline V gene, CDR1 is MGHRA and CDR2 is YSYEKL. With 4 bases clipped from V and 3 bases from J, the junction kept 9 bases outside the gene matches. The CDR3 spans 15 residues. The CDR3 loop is CASSLRGDSNYEQYF. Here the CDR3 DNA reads TGCGCCAGCAGCCTGAGAGGGGACAGTAACTACGAGCAGTACTTC.